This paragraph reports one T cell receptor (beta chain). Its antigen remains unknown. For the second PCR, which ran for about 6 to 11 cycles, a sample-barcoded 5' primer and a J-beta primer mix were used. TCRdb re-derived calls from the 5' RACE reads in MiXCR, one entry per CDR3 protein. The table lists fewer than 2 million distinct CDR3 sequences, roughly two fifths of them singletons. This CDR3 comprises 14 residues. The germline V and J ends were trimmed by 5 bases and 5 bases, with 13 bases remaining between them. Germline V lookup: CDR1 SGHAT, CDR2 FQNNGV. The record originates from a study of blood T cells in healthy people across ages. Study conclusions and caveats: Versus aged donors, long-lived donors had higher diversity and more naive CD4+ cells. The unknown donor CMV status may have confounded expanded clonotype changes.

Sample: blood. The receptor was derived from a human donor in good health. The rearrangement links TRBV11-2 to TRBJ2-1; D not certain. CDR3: CASSRVAGHNEQFF. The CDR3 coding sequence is TGTGCCAGCAGCCGAGTGGCAGGTCACAATGAGCAGTTCTTC. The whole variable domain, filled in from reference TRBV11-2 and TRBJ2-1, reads EAGVAQSPRYKIIEKRQSVAFWCNPISGHATLYWYQQILGQGPKLLIQFQNNGVVDDSQLPKDRFSAERLKGVDSTLKIQPAKLEDSAVYLCASSRVAGHNEQFFGPGTRLTVL.